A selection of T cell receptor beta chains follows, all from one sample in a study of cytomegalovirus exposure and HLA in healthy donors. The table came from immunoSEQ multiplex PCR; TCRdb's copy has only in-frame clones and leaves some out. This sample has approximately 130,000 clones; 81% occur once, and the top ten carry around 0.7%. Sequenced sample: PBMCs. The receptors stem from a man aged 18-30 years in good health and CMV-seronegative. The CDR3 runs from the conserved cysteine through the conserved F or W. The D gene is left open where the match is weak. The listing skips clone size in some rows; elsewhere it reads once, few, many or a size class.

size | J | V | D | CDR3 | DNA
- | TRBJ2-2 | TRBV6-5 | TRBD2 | CASSTTGGTGELFF | TGTGCCAGCAGTACGACGGGAGGCACCGGGGAGCTGTTTTTT
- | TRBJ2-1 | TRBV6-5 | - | CASSYSYAGQYNEQFF | TGTGCCAGCAGTTACTCGTACGCGGGGCAATACAATGAGCAGTTCTTC
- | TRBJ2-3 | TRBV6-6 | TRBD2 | CASRGGGIRTDTQYF | TGTGCCAGCAGGGGCGGGGGGATAAGGACAGATACGCAGTATTTT
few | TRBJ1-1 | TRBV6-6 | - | CASSYIGGNTEAFF | TGTGCCAGCAGTTACATCGGGGGGAACACTGAAGCTTTCTTT
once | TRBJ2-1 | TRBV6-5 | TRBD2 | CASSFPLAGGGNEQFF | TGTGCCAGCAGTTTTCCCCTAGCGGGGGGCGGGAATGAGCAGTTCTTC
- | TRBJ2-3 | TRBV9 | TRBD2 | CASSVGSGGSTDTQYF | TGTGCCAGCAGCGTAGGTAGCGGGGGTAGCACAGATACGCAGTATTTT
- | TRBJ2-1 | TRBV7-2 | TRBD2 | CASSLRRGGDEQFF | TGTGCCAGCAGCTTAAGACGGGGGGGGGATGAGCAGTTCTTC
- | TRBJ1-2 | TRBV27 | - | CASSLWGVESYTF | TGTGCCAGCAGTTTGTGGGGGGTCGAAAGCTACACCTTC
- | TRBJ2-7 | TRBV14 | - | CASSSTFRGRYEQYF | TGTGCCAGCAGCTCCACCTTCCGGGGAAGATACGAGCAGTACTTC
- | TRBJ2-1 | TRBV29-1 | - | CSVGGYEQFF | TGCAGCGTTGGGGGCTATGAGCAGTTCTTC
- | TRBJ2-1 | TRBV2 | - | CASSATPYRSSYNEQFF | TGTGCCAGCAGTGCCACACCCTACAGAAGCTCCTACAATGAGCAGTTCTTC
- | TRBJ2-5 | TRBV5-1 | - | CASTRTHTRQETQYF | TGCGCCAGCACAAGGACTCATACTAGACAAGAGACCCAGTACTTC
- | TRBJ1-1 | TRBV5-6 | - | CASSWSGQGTEAFF | TGTGCCAGCAGCTGGTCTGGGCAGGGCACTGAAGCTTTCTTT
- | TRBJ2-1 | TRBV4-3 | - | CASSQSVFPYNEQFF | TGCGCCAGCAGCCAATCCGTGTTCCCCTACAATGAGCAGTTCTTC